This T cell receptor beta chain was observed in a study of technical replicates of blood from a few donors. Libraries were prepared by immunoSEQ multiplex PCR; TCRdb keeps only in-frame clonotypes and omits some of them. The table records tens of thousands of clones, approximately 91% of them present only once. CDR1 SGHNT and CDR2 YYREEE come from the germline V gene (reference sequence). With 4 bases removed from V and 5 bases from J, the gap between germline ends came to 21 bases. This CDR3 region has 16 residues. This clonotype was obtained from a human donor in good health. The sample consisted of T cells isolated from PBMCs. The genes are TRBV5-4 and TRBJ1-2; D is perhaps TRBD1 (6 bases). The CDR3 sequence is CASSPASAGTIYGYTF. As DNA, the CDR3 is TGTGCCAGCAGCCCCGCATCCGCCGGGACAATTTATGGCTACACCTTC.